The clone carrying this T cell receptor (beta chain) appeared a few times. A single record per CDR3 protein comes from TCRdb applying MiXCR to the RT-PCR reads. This sample has 500,000 to 650,000 distinct CDR3 sequences, with 7.6% found just once. The entry originates in a study of response to subunit inactivated influenza vaccine. The CDR3 consists of 16 residues. Germline V gives CDR1 SGHVS, CDR2 FQNEAQ. V lost 0 bases to trimming and J lost 4 bases; unmatched junction nucleotides: 6. This sequence originates from a man aged 50-75 years who received an inactivated influenza vaccine. The sequences come from PBMCs from blood, collected about 23 months after vaccination. The chain is built from TRBV7-8 and TRBJ2-7; the match to TRBD1 covers 10 bases. The CDR3 is CASSLAQGQGIYEQYF. In DNA, the CDR3 is TGTGCCAGCAGCTTAGCGCAGGGACAGGGGATTTACGAGCAGTACTTC.